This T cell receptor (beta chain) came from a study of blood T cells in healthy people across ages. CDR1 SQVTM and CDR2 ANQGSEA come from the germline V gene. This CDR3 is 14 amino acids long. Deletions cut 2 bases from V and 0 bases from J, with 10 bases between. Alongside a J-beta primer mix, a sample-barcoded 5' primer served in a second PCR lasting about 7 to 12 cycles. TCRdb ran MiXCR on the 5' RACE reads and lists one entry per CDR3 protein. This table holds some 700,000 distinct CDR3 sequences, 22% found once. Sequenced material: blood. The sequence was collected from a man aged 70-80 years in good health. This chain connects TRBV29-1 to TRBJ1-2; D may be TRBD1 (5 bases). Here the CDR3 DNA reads TGCAGCGTTGAATTGGCGACAGCTAACTATGGCTACACCTTC. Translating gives CSVELATANYGYTF.